This entry lists 15 T cell receptor beta chains sequenced from one sample in a study of blood T cell repertoires in COVID-19. Here immunoSEQ multiplex PCR was the method, and the copy in TCRdb shows in-frame clones only, minus some. The data contain about 200,000 clones, about 90% of them singletons. Source material: peripheral blood. The source of these receptors is a woman between 65 and 79 years old with acute or convalescent COVID-19.

This clone was seen a single time. The chain is built from TRBV2 and TRBJ2-1; maybe TRBD2 (6 bases). Per germline, CDR1 SNHLY and CDR2 FYNNEI. The germline V and J ends were trimmed by 8 bases and 2 bases, with 16 bases remaining between them. The CDR3 runs to 15 residues. The CDR3 coding sequence is TGTGCCAGCTCCATGGGACTCTCCCCCTACAATGAGCAGTTCTTC. Encoded protein: CASSMGLSPYNEQFF.

The chain combines TRBV7-2 with TRBJ2-1, with TRBD1 matching over 7 bases. Trimming at V came to 2 bases and at J to 9 bases, leaving 7 bases not matched to a gene. This CDR3 is built from 14 residues. Germline V gives CDR1 SGHTA, CDR2 FQGNSA. In nucleotides, the CDR3 is TGTGCCAGCAGCTTACTAGGGGGCTCTACTGAGCAGTTCTTC. This sequence encodes CASSLLGGSTEQFF.

V gene TRBV7-9 combines with J gene TRBJ2-1; D is unresolved. The CDR3 runs to 15 residues. Germline V gives CDR1 SEHNR, CDR2 FQNEAQ (reference sequence). V dropped 3 bases and J dropped 0 bases, with 9 bases sitting between them. The CDR3 protein is CASSFSRSSYNEQFF. Written as DNA, the CDR3 is TGTGCCAGCAGCTTCTCTCGGAGCTCCTACAATGAGCAGTTCTTC. Looking up the rest from reference TRBV7-9 and TRBJ2-1 gives the full variable domain: DTGVSQNPRHKITKRGQNVTFRCDPISEHNRLYWYRQTLGQGPEFLTYFQNEAQLEKSRLLSDRFSAERPKGSFSTLEIQRTEQGDSAMYLCASSFSRSSYNEQFFGPGTRLTVL.

The chain is built from TRBV2 and TRBJ2-5; D possibly corresponds to TRBD1 (5 bases). The CDR3 runs 13 residues. CDR1 and CDR2 from the germline V gene are SNHLY and FYNNEI. Trimming took 0 bases from V and 13 from J, leaving 15 bases between them. In DNA, the CDR3 is TGTGCCAGCAGTGAAGCGCTTCAGGGCTTCAGGTACTTC. This codes for CASSEALQGFRYF.

The V call is TRBV7-9, the J call TRBJ1-2, with D perhaps TRBD1 (5 bases). Trimming took off 5 bases at V and 7 bases at J, with 17 bases between the two ends. The CDR3 is made up of 14 amino acids. In germline, CDR1 is SEHNR, CDR2 FQNEAQ (reference sequence). CDR3: CASSPVSLRGGYTF. In DNA form, the CDR3 reads TGTGCCAGCAGCCCCGTTTCCCTTAGGGGTGGCTACACCTTC.

The chain has TRBV10-3 and TRBJ1-1; D gene ambiguous. CDR1 and CDR2 from the germline V gene are ENHRY and SYGVKD. This CDR3 spans 13 amino acids. V shed 8 bases and J shed 6 bases, with 16 bases lying between them. CDR3 sequence (DNA): TGTGCCATCCGAACCTCCGGTTTCGCTGAAGCTTTCTTT. This translates into CAIRTSGFAEAFF.

This chain joins TRBV5-1 and TRBJ1-1; the D gene is possibly TRBD1 (5 bases). Trimming cost V 4 bases and J 1 base, with 14 bases left between them. This CDR3 has 15 residues. CDR1 SGHRS and CDR2 YFSETQ come from the germline V gene. CDR3: CASSAGGSKNTEAFF. The CDR3 nucleotides are TGCGCCAGCAGCGCGGGGGGTTCGAAGAACACTGAAGCTTTCTTT.

The chain joins TRBV19 to TRBJ2-5; D is perhaps TRBD1 (5 bases). CDR3 size: 14 residues. The V end was cut by 2 bases, the J end by 3 bases, with 10 bases between. Germline CDR1 is LNHDA and CDR2 is SQIVND (reference sequence). Here the CDR3 reads CASSILGREETQYF. In DNA, the CDR3 is TGTGCCAGTAGTATATTGGGCAGGGAAGAGACCCAGTACTTC.

The chain links TRBV5-1 to TRBJ2-6; D possibly corresponds to TRBD1 (5 bases). The CDR3 is 14 residues long. The ends were cut back, 7 bases at V and 3 bases at J, with 11 bases in the middle. The germline V gene encodes CDR1 SGHRS and CDR2 YFSETQ. The CDR3 protein is CASGQGLGANVLTF. CDR3 sequence (DNA): TGCGCCAGCGGCCAGGGCCTTGGGGCCAACGTCCTGACTTTC.

The J gene is TRBJ2-1, the V gene TRBV9, with a possible D match to TRBD2 (6 bases). CDR3 length equals 14 residues. Trimming took off 0 bases at V and 7 bases at J, with 11 bases between the two ends. The germline V gene encodes CDR1 SGDLS and CDR2 YYNGEE. This CDR3 reads CASSVVGGRNEQFF. Written as DNA, the CDR3 is TGTGCCAGCAGCGTAGTGGGGGGAAGGAATGAGCAGTTCTTC.

This clone showed up just a few times. The rearrangement links TRBV19 to TRBJ1-5; 10 positions match TRBD1. The CDR3 is 15 amino acids. The J segment lost 2 bases and the V segment lost 6 bases, leaving 4 bases of the junction unmatched. Germline V gene sequence: CDR1 LNHDA, CDR2 SQIVND (reference sequence). CDR3 DNA: TGTGCCAGTAGGAGGGACAGGGGACGCAATCAGCCCCAGCATTTT. Residues: CASRRDRGRNQPQHF. Supplemented by reference TRBV19 and TRBJ1-5, the full variable domain reads DGGITQSPKYLFRKEGQNVTLSCEQNLNHDAMYWYRQDPGQGLRLIYYSQIVNDFQKGDIAEGYSVSREKKESFPLTVTSAQKNPTAFYLCASRRDRGRNQPQHFGDGTRLSIL.

V is TRBV28 and J is TRBJ2-4; 10 positions match TRBD1. Germline loops: CDR1 MDHEN, CDR2 SYDVKM. The CDR3 has 13 amino acids. V shed 5 bases, J shed 7 bases, and the junction held 2 bases outside the gene matches. This CDR3 is CASSRQGANIQYF. CDR3 bases: TGTGCCAGCAGTAGACAGGGGGCTAACATTCAGTACTTC. The full variable domain, completed using reference TRBV28 and TRBJ2-4, is DVKVTQSSRYLVKRTGEKVFLECVQDMDHENMFWYRQDPGLGLRLIYFSYDVKMKEKGDIPEGYSVSREKKERFSLILESASTNQTSMYLCASSRQGANIQYFGAGTRLSVL.

The rearrangement joins TRBV28 to TRBJ2-2, with a tentative D call TRBD1 (6 bases). The CDR3 is 15 residues long. Germline V lookup: CDR1 MDHEN, CDR2 SYDVKM. V lost 8 bases to trimming and J lost 1 base, with 14 bases between them. The chain's CDR3 is CASQTPGQNTGELFF. For the CDR3, the DNA is TGTGCCAGCCAAACGCCGGGACAGAACACCGGGGAGCTGTTTTTT. The entire variable domain, with the rest obtained from reference TRBV28 and TRBJ2-2, is as follows: DVKVTQSSRYLVKRTGEKVFLECVQDMDHENMFWYRQDPGLGLRLIYFSYDVKMKEKGDIPEGYSVSREKKERFSLILESASTNQTSMYLCASQTPGQNTGELFFGEGSRLTVL.

V is TRBV7-8 and J is TRBJ2-1; a possible D gene is TRBD2 (7 bases). The CDR3 length is 15 residues. The germline CDR1 and CDR2 sequences are SGHVS and FQNEAQ. With 6 bases removed from V and 0 bases from J, the gap between germline ends came to 12 bases. The CDR3: CASSLRGASYNEQFF. The CDR3 DNA sequence: TGTGCCAGCAGTCTTCGGGGGGCCTCCTACAATGAGCAGTTCTTC.

V usage is TRBV6-5 and J usage is TRBJ1-2, with D perhaps TRBD1 (6 bases). Germline V gene lookup returns CDR1 MNHEY and CDR2 SVGAGI. The V gene lost 6 bases and the J gene lost 3 bases, with 17 bases spanning the gap. The CDR3 is 15 amino acids. CDR3 sequence reads: CASRVDRGGHYGYTF. DNA for the CDR3: TGTGCCAGCAGGGTCGACCGGGGGGGGCACTATGGCTACACCTTC.